The next 25 T cell receptor beta chains were all read from a single sample in a study of blood T cell repertoires in COVID-19. Profiled with immunoSEQ multiplex PCR; TCRdb holds only in-frame clones, not every one. The table lists 200,000 to 250,000 clones, 80% to 95% of them singletons. The sequenced material came from peripheral blood. The receptors originated from a man aged 55 to 70 with COVID-19, enrolled during active disease.

The chain employs TRBV27 and TRBJ1-2; 7 bases agree with TRBD1. Per germline, CDR1 MNHEY and CDR2 SMNVEV (reference sequence). Trimming cost V 4 bases and J 8 bases; bases outside gene matches: 10. CDR3 length: 14 residues. This CDR3 reads CASSSPGRGHGYTF. Written as DNA, the CDR3 is TGTGCCAGCAGTTCCCCCGGTAGGGGGCACGGCTACACCTTC.

This chain joins TRBV18 and TRBJ1-1, with TRBD1 matching over 8 bases. This CDR3 comprises 19 residues. CDR1 and CDR2 (germline): KGHSH, LQKENI. The trim removed 1 base at V and 0 bases at J, leaving 13 bases unmatched. CDR3 nucleotides: TGTGCCAGCTCACCACGACAAGCCCGGACAGGGCAAATGAACACTGAAGCTTTCTTT. It encodes CASSPRQARTGQMNTEAFF.

This rearrangement joins TRBV5-8 to TRBJ2-3, with 7 bases identical to TRBD1. This CDR3 contains 15 residues. Germline CDR1 and CDR2: SGHTS and YDEGEE. The V and J ends lost 4 bases and 2 bases, in that order; junction bases with no gene match: 7. The CDR3 bases are TGTGCCAGCAGCCCCCCGGGACAGCTCACAGATACGCAGTATTTT. This encodes CASSPPGQLTDTQYF.

The rearrangement links TRBV6-6 to TRBJ1-5; no clear D. Germline V gene data show CDR1 as MNHNY and CDR2 as SVGAGI (reference sequence). The CDR3 is 14 amino acids. V lost 7 bases and J 0 bases, leaving 10 bases between the germline ends. This CDR3 is CASTVGVSNQPQHF. CDR3 nucleotide sequence: TGTGCCAGCACCGTCGGGGTTAGCAATCAGCCCCAGCATTTT.

The sample holds a few counts of this clone. The V gene is TRBV9, the J gene TRBJ2-3; no clear D gene. The CDR3 length is 13 residues. The V gene lost 0 bases and the J gene lost 0 bases, with 2 bases spanning the gap. The germline V gene encodes CDR1 SGDLS and CDR2 YYNGEE. CDR3 sequence: CASSVASTDTQYF. Here the CDR3 DNA reads TGTGCCAGCAGCGTAGCTAGCACAGATACGCAGTATTTT.

This clone was observed a single time. The chain combines TRBV6-5 with TRBJ1-1; D is perhaps TRBD1 (5 bases). Germline CDR1 and CDR2: MNHEY and SVGAGI. The CDR3 sequence is 14 residues long. The V gene lost 7 bases and the J gene lost 7 bases, with 19 bases spanning the gap. CDR3 in DNA: TGTGCCAGCAAAAGCCCTCGGGGGGGTGGTGAAGCTTTCTTT. Translated: CASKSPRGGGEAFF.

The rearrangement joins TRBV6-5 to TRBJ1-5, with D possibly matching TRBD1 (6 bases). V gave up 2 bases and J gave up 1 base, with 9 bases separating them. The CDR3 loop spans 15 amino acids. Germline values: CDR1 MNHEY, CDR2 SVGAGI. CDR3 nucleotide sequence: TGTGCCAGCAGTTACGCGGGGGGCAGCAATCAGCCCCAGCATTTT. Amino acids: CASSYAGGSNQPQHF.

This chain joins TRBV18 and TRBJ2-7; TRBD2 matches at 9 bases. The CDR3 has 15 amino acids. Germline-derived CDR1 and CDR2 are KGHSH and LQKENI. V dropped 0 bases and J dropped 2; count of bases not matched to a gene: 2. CDR3 sequence (DNA): TGTGCCAGCTCACCACCTAGCGGGAGTGCCTACGAGCAGTACTTC. Translating gives CASSPPSGSAYEQYF.

The gene calls are TRBV19 and TRBJ2-7, with 7 nucleotides matching TRBD1. The trim removed 4 bases at V and 3 bases at J, leaving 3 bases unmatched. The length of the CDR3 is 13 residues. Germline CDR1 is LNHDA and CDR2 is SQIVND (reference sequence). CDR3 region: CASSTRQGYEQYF. The DNA for the CDR3 is TGTGCCAGTAGTACCAGACAGGGCTACGAGCAGTACTTC.

The chain carries TRBV4-1 and TRBJ2-1, with 9 positions matching TRBD2. V dropped 1 base and J dropped 4; count of bases not matched to a gene: 5. The CDR3 covers 16 residues. CDR1 is MGHRA and CDR2 is YSYEKL in the germline V gene. The CDR3, as DNA: TGCGCCAGCAGCCAAGTACTAGCGGGCCGATACAATGAGCAGTTCTTC. Translated, it gives CASSQVLAGRYNEQFF.

The chain couples TRBV10-1 to TRBJ2-1, with 9 nucleotides matching TRBD2. Trimming cost V 4 bases and J 9 bases; bases outside gene matches: 13. There are 16 residues in the CDR3. The germline CDR1 and CDR2 sequences are WNHNN and SYGVQD (reference sequence). The CDR3 DNA reads TGCGCCAGCAGTGGTCACTCTGAGCTAGCGGGGACTGAGCAGTTCTTC. This encodes CASSGHSELAGTEQFF.

The chain joins TRBV2 to TRBJ2-3; 10 bases agree with TRBD2. CDR3 length: 16 amino acids. In germline, CDR1 is SNHLY, CDR2 FYNNEI. V lost 6 bases, J lost 1 base, and 7 bases stayed unmatched. The CDR3 region has the DNA TGTGCCAGCAGAACTAGCGGGGCGCTCGGCACAGATACGCAGTATTTT. Translated: CASRTSGALGTDTQYF.

This chain connects TRBV4-1 to TRBJ1-2, with no clear D. The V gene lost 0 bases and the J gene lost 8 bases, with 16 bases spanning the gap. The length of the CDR3 is 15 residues. Germline V gene data show CDR1 as MGHRA and CDR2 as YSYEKL. The CDR3 region has the DNA TGCGCCAGCAGCCAAGACGCGGTAATTCCAAGAGGCTACACCTTC. Translated, it gives CASSQDAVIPRGYTF.

V is TRBV9 and J is TRBJ1-6, with D tentatively TRBD1 (6 bases). In germline, CDR1 is SGDLS, CDR2 YYNGEE. This CDR3 is 14 amino acids long. V lost 2 bases, J lost 7 bases, and 10 bases lay in between. The DNA for the CDR3 is TGTGCCAGCAGCGTTAGGACAGCCAATTCACCCCTCCACTTT. As protein: CASSVRTANSPLHF. Supplemented by reference TRBV9 and TRBJ1-6, the full variable domain reads DSGVTQTPKHLITATGQRVTLRCSPRSGDLSVYWYQQSLDQGLQFLIQYYNGEERAKGNILERFSAQQFPDLHSELNLSSLELGDSALYFCASSVRTANSPLHFGNGTRLTVT.

This chain connects TRBV7-9 to TRBJ2-5; 7 bases are a match to TRBD1. CDR3 length: 14 residues. Germline CDR1 reads SEHNR; CDR2 reads FQNEAQ (reference sequence). The V and J ends lost 5 bases and 1 base, in that order; junction bases with no gene match: 4. The CDR3 here is CASSQQGSQETQYF. The CDR3 nucleotides read TGTGCCAGCAGCCAACAGGGGAGCCAAGAGACCCAGTACTTC.

The chain has TRBV28 and TRBJ1-3; D is undetermined. Germline CDR1 MDHEN, CDR2 SYDVKM. The CDR3 spans 13 residues. The ends were cut back, 8 bases at V and 3 bases at J, with 11 bases in the middle. DNA for the CDR3: TGTGCCAGCGTAGAGGGTTTTGGAAACACCATATATTTT. This translates into CASVEGFGNTIYF.

This clone was detected once. The rearrangement links TRBV19 to TRBJ2-3; 8 bases agree with TRBD1. The CDR3 loop spans 15 amino acids. The V segment lost 3 bases and the J segment 1 base; nucleotides outside the gene matches: 3. Germline CDR1 and CDR2: LNHDA and SQIVND (reference sequence). The DNA for the CDR3 is TGTGCCAGTAGTATGGACAGGGAGGGCACAGATACGCAGTATTTT. Its translation: CASSMDREGTDTQYF. The whole variable domain, filled in from reference TRBV19 and TRBJ2-3, reads DGGITQSPKYLFRKEGQNVTLSCEQNLNHDAMYWYRQDPGQGLRLIYYSQIVNDFQKGDIAEGYSVSREKKESFPLTVTSAQKNPTAFYLCASSMDREGTDTQYFGPGTRLTVL.

Here the CDR3 reads CASSLGGAYNEQFF. CDR3 in DNA: TGCGCCAGCAGCTTGGGCGGGGCATACAATGAGCAGTTCTTC. This chain uses TRBV5-1 with TRBJ2-1, with D perhaps TRBD2 (6 bases). There are 14 residues in the CDR3. Trimming shortened V by 0 bases and J by 4 bases, and 8 bases separated the two germline ends. Germline values: CDR1 SGHRS, CDR2 YFSETQ. The whole variable domain, filled in from reference TRBV5-1 and TRBJ2-1, reads KAGVTQTPRYLIKTRGQQVTLSCSPISGHRSVSWYQQTPGQGLQFLFEYFSETQRNKGNFPGRFSGRQFSNSRSEMNVSTLELGDSALYLCASSLGGAYNEQFFGPGTRLTVL.

The rearrangement links TRBV4-3 to TRBJ1-2; tentatively, D is TRBD1 (5 bases). Trimming stripped 0 bases from V and 2 bases from J, with 10 bases between. Germline V gene sequence: CDR1 LGHNA, CDR2 YSLEER. This CDR3 comprises 15 residues. The CDR3 DNA follows: TGCGCCAGCAGCCAAGATCGGGCAGGGAACTATGGCTACACCTTC. Translated: CASSQDRAGNYGYTF.

The rearrangement links TRBV2 to TRBJ2-7, with D maybe TRBD2 (5 bases). Germline values: CDR1 SNHLY, CDR2 FYNNEI. The CDR3 totals 12 residues. Trimming pared 7 bases from V and 0 bases from J, leaving 7 bases between. CDR3 sequence reads: CASNGDSYEQYF. CDR3 DNA sequence: TGTGCCAGCAACGGGGACTCCTACGAGCAGTACTTC.

This chain connects TRBV18 to TRBJ2-7; D perhaps matches TRBD2 (6 bases). V was clipped by 2 bases and J by 2 bases, with 13 bases between them. Germline V gene lookup returns CDR1 KGHSH and CDR2 LQKENI. The CDR3 contains 15 residues. CDR3 bases: TGTGCCAGCTCACCAACGGGGGTAGGGACCTACGAGCAGTACTTC. The encoded protein is CASSPTGVGTYEQYF.

This clone has a single count. V gene TRBV11-3 combines with J gene TRBJ1-1, with D possibly matching TRBD1 (5 bases). This CDR3 has 14 residues. Germline-derived CDR1 and CDR2 are SGHNT and YENEEA. V was cut by 4 bases and J by 12 bases, with 21 bases left in between. The CDR3 region has the DNA TGTGCCAGCAGCTACACAGGCGGACCCCAAAGACCTTTCTTT. Amino acid sequence: CASSYTGGPQRPFF.

The CDR3 here is CASSLARWEKREETQYF. The CDR3 bases are TGCGCCAGCAGCTTGGCGCGATGGGAGAAACGGGAAGAGACCCAGTACTTC. The genes are TRBV5-1 and TRBJ2-5; possibly TRBD2 for D (5 bases). The CDR3 has 17 residues. Germline assignment: CDR1 SGHRS and CDR2 YFSETQ. The V and J ends lost 0 bases and 3 bases respectively, with 18 bases between them.

This chain links TRBV20-1 with TRBJ2-7, with D possibly TRBD1 on 5 matching bases. The CDR3 covers 13 residues. The V gene's germline CDR1 is DFQATT and CDR2 SNEGSKA (reference sequence). The V end lost 3 bases, the J end lost 2 bases, and 11 bases lay between the germline ends. CDR3 DNA: TGCAGTGCTAGTGCCGGACAACCCTACGAGCAGTACTTC. Amino acids: CSASAGQPYEQYF.

The chain is built from TRBV5-5 and TRBJ1-5; 7 bases are shared with TRBD1. The germline CDR1 and CDR2 sequences are SGHKS and YYEKEE (reference sequence). The V segment lost 4 bases and the J segment 3 bases; nucleotides outside the gene matches: 10. The CDR3 extends over 16 amino acids. CDR3 coding DNA: TGTGCCAGCAGCAGGTTTGGGGACAGCATCAATCAGCCCCAGCATTTT. Residues: CASSRFGDSINQPQHF.